Here is one T cell receptor beta chain with its context. Sequenced by immunoSEQ multiplex PCR; TCRdb stores in-frame clones only, minus some. The sample records approximately 100,000 clones, 80% to 90% being singletons. These data originate in a study of blood T cell repertoires in COVID-19. V shed 5 bases and J shed 2 bases, with 16 bases lying between them. The germline V gene has CDR1 SGHRS and CDR2 YFSETQ. The CDR3 extends over 16 amino acids. The sequence derives from a woman older than 75 with acute or convalescent COVID-19. V and J are TRBV5-1 and TRBJ1-4; a possible D gene is TRBD1 (6 bases). Sequenced material: peripheral blood. The CDR3 region has the DNA TGCGCCAGCAGTTCAGGGGTACTGTGGACTAATGAAAAACTGTTTTTT. Translated: CASSSGVLWTNEKLFF.